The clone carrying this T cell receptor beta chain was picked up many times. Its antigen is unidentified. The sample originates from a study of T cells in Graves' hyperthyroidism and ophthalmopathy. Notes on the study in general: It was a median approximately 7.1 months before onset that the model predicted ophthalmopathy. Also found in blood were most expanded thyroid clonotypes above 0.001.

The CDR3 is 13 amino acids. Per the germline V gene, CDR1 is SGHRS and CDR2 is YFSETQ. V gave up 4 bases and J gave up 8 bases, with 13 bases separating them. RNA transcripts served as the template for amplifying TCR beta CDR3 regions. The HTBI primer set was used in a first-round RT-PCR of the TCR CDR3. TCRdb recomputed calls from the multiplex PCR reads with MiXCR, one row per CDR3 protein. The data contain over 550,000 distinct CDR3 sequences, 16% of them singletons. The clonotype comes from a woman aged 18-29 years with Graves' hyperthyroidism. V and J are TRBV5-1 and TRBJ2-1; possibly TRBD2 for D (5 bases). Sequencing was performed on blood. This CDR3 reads CASSIDPGYEQFF. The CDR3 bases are TGCGCCAGCAGCATCGACCCGGGGTATGAGCAGTTCTTC.